Listed here are 20 T cell receptor beta chains from one sample, sequenced in a study of T cells in Graves' hyperthyroidism and ophthalmopathy. Amplification of TCR beta CDR3 regions was performed using RNA transcripts as template. When the TCR CDR3 underwent first-round RT-PCR, the HTBI primer set was used. Using its own MiXCR run on the multiplex PCR reads, TCRdb lists one record per CDR3 protein. The sample lists about 720,000 distinct CDR3 sequences, roughly 17% seen once, with 8.4% in the top ten. Sequenced material: blood. All receptors come from a man in his late teens or twenties with Graves' hyperthyroidism.

The chain joins TRBV6-1 to TRBJ2-1; 8 bases are a match to TRBD2. The V gene's germline CDR1 is MNHNS and CDR2 SASEGT. The CDR3 consists of 17 residues. Trimming cost V 6 bases and J 8 bases; bases outside gene matches: 18. Here the CDR3 reads CASRSSPASGWNHEQFF. Written as DNA, the CDR3 is TGTGCCAGCAGATCGAGTCCGGCTAGCGGGTGGAACCATGAGCAGTTCTTC.

This clonotype was detected a few times. The chain employs TRBV3-1 and TRBJ2-6; D is undetermined. Germline values: CDR1 LGHDT, CDR2 YNNKEL (reference sequence). V gave up 0 bases and J gave up 0 bases, with 9 bases separating them. The CDR3 spans 17 residues. CDR3 residues: CASSQEAPSSGANVLTF. The CDR3, as DNA: TGTGCCAGCAGCCAAGAAGCACCCTCCTCTGGGGCCAACGTCCTGACTTTC.

V is TRBV30 and J is TRBJ2-1; D is ambiguous. Germline loops: CDR1 GTSNPN, CDR2 SVGIG (reference sequence). The V and J ends lost 1 base and 2 bases respectively, with 6 bases between them. The CDR3 loop spans 13 amino acids. The CDR3 is CAWSGQAYNEQFF. The DNA for the CDR3 is TGTGCCTGGAGTGGGCAGGCCTACAATGAGCAGTTCTTC.

This clonotype occurred many times. The chain recombines TRBV11-2 with TRBJ2-5; 7 positions match TRBD1. The CDR3 has 14 residues. CDR1 is SGHAT and CDR2 is FQNNGV in the germline V gene. V shed 4 bases and J 5 bases; nucleotides not matched to a gene: 7. This CDR3 is CASSYDRVGETQYF. In nucleotides, the CDR3 is TGTGCCAGCAGCTACGACAGGGTCGGCGAGACCCAGTACTTC.

This clonotype was picked up many times. V usage is TRBV2 and J usage is TRBJ2-4; perhaps TRBD2 as D (5 bases). Germline CDR1 and CDR2: SNHLY and FYNNEI. This CDR3 is built from 15 residues. V lost 7 bases to trimming and J lost 0 bases, with 13 bases between them. CDR3 protein: CASMVEVGAKNIQYF. For the CDR3, the DNA is TGTGCCAGCATGGTGGAGGTTGGAGCCAAAAACATTCAGTACTTC.

This clonotype was recorded many times. The V call is TRBV7-3, the J call TRBJ2-1; 7 nucleotides align to TRBD2. Germline-derived CDR1 and CDR2 are SGHTA and FQGTGA. V dropped 5 bases and J dropped 6; count of bases not matched to a gene: 10. This CDR3 is 15 amino acids long. The CDR3 region has the DNA TGTGCCAGCAGCCCAGGACCCACGGGGGGCAATGAGCAGTTCTTC. Translated, it gives CASSPGPTGGNEQFF.

The rearrangement joins TRBV4-2 to TRBJ1-2; 9 positions match TRBD1. The junction had 10 bases not matched to a gene; V was cut back by 8 bases and J by 3 bases. The CDR3 totals 15 residues. Germline V lookup: CDR1 LGHNA, CDR2 YNFKEQ. CDR3: CASGRGQGLDYGYTF. The CDR3 bases are TGTGCCAGCGGCCGGGGACAGGGTCTCGACTATGGCTACACCTTC.

This chain links TRBV13 with TRBJ1-2; possible D gene TRBD1, 5 bases. V was trimmed by 3 bases and J by 4 bases, leaving 6 bases between them. Germline loops: CDR1 PRHDT, CDR2 FYEKMQ (reference sequence). CDR3 length: 12 amino acids. The CDR3 region is CASSFQGYGYTF. CDR3 nucleotides: TGTGCCAGCAGCTTCCAGGGCTATGGCTACACCTTC. Variable domain in full (rest from reference TRBV13 and TRBJ1-2): AAGVIQSPRHLIKEKRETATLKCYPIPRHDTVYWYQQGPGQDPQFLISFYEKMQSDKGSIPDRFSAQQFSDYHSELNMSSLELGDSALYFCASSFQGYGYTFGSGTRLTVV.

The table lists this clonotype with a few counts. This sequence joins TRBV7-9 and TRBJ2-1; a possible D gene is TRBD2 (5 bases). This CDR3 has 15 amino acids. Per the germline V gene, CDR1 is SEHNR and CDR2 is FQNEAQ (reference sequence). The ends were cut back, 2 bases at V and 3 bases at J, with 11 bases in the middle. CDR3 sequence reads: CASSLSGWGYNEQFF. The DNA of the CDR3 is TGTGCCAGCAGCTTATCGGGATGGGGCTACAATGAGCAGTTCTTC.

This clonotype has at least ten counts. CDR3 residues: CASSPRGGARYEQYF. As DNA, the CDR3 is TGTGCCAGCAGTCCGCGCGGGGGAGCACGCTACGAGCAGTACTTC. The chain couples TRBV28 to TRBJ2-7; 7 nucleotides agree with TRBD2. V lost 5 bases and J lost 3; bases outside the gene matches: 10. This CDR3 contains 15 residues. Germline lookup yields CDR1 MDHEN and CDR2 SYDVKM.

V is TRBV7-9 and J is TRBJ1-2; D remains ambiguous. The CDR3 has 16 amino acids. V was shortened by 4 bases and J by 2 bases, with 17 bases between the two germline ends. The V gene's germline CDR1 is SEHNR and CDR2 FQNEAQ (reference sequence). The CDR3 loop reads CASSSKGDHQNYGYTF. Here the CDR3 DNA reads TGTGCCAGCAGCTCAAAGGGAGATCACCAAAACTATGGCTACACCTTC.

V is TRBV5-1 and J is TRBJ1-1; D remains unclear. Germline V gives CDR1 SGHRS, CDR2 YFSETQ. There are 14 residues in the CDR3. With 4 bases removed from V and 2 bases from J, the gap between germline ends came to 12 bases. DNA of the CDR3: TGCGCCAGCAGCATGGGCCCAAGCAACACTGAAGCTTTCTTT. It encodes CASSMGPSNTEAFF.

There are many counts of this clonotype. The chain combines TRBV18 with TRBJ2-1; 9 bases fit TRBD2. Germline V CDR1 and CDR2: KGHSH, LQKENI. V gave up 0 bases and J gave up 2 bases; unmatched junction bases: 2. The CDR3 is made up of 16 amino acids. The CDR3 coding sequence is TGTGCCAGCTCACCACCTAGCGGGAGTACCTACAATGAGCAGTTCTTC. It codes for CASSPPSGSTYNEQFF.

The rearrangement joins TRBV25-1 to TRBJ1-2; D may be TRBD1 (5 bases). The CDR3 has 13 residues. The ends were cut back, 1 base at V and 5 bases at J, with 8 bases in the middle. Germline loops: CDR1 MGHDK, CDR2 SYGVNS. CDR3 in DNA: TGTGCCAGCAGTGAATGGGGGGGGTATGGCTACACCTTC. It translates to CASSEWGGYGYTF.

The table lists this clonotype with many counts. The chain couples TRBV5-1 to TRBJ2-7; 8 positions agree with TRBD1. This CDR3 has 14 residues. Germline lookup yields CDR1 SGHRS and CDR2 YFSETQ. Trimming took 4 bases from V and 9 from J; bases not matched to a gene: 12. CDR3 residues: CASSPPGQVTMQYF. CDR3 nucleotide sequence: TGCGCCAGCAGCCCCCCGGGACAGGTAACCATGCAGTACTTC. The full variable domain, its missing parts supplied by reference TRBV5-1 and TRBJ2-7, is KAGVTQTPRYLIKTRGQQVTLSCSPISGHRSVSWYQQTPGQGLQFLFEYFSETQRNKGNFPGRFSGRQFSNSRSEMNVSTLELGDSALYLCASSPPGQVTMQYFGPGTRLTVT.

The rearrangement uses TRBV2 and TRBJ2-7, with D unresolved. V was clipped by 6 bases and J by 6 bases, with 12 bases between them. This CDR3 is built from 12 residues. Germline V gene data show CDR1 as SNHLY and CDR2 as FYNNEI. The CDR3: CASRPGFREQYF. The CDR3 DNA follows: TGTGCCAGCAGGCCCGGATTTCGCGAGCAGTACTTC.

The gene calls are TRBV28 and TRBJ2-2, with 10 bases aligning to TRBD1. V gave up 6 bases and J gave up 6 bases; unmatched junction bases: 4. The CDR3 length is 14 residues. The germline V gene encodes CDR1 MDHEN and CDR2 SYDVKM. As DNA, the CDR3 is TGTGCCAGCAGCTTCGGACAGGGGGCCGGGGAGCTGTTTTTT. Its protein is CASSFGQGAGELFF.

The chain couples TRBV9 to TRBJ1-2; possibly TRBD1 for D (6 bases). The CDR3 loop spans 13 amino acids. The germline V and J ends were trimmed by 3 bases and 6 bases, with 12 bases remaining between them. The germline V gene encodes CDR1 SGDLS and CDR2 YYNGEE. The CDR3 is CASSASNRDGYTF. For the CDR3, the DNA is TGTGCCAGCAGCGCCTCCAACAGGGATGGCTACACCTTC.

The chain links TRBV13 to TRBJ2-5, with TRBD1 identical over 11 bases. V was pared by 5 bases and J by 1 base, with 6 bases of the junction left unmatched. This CDR3 has 16 amino acids. Germline V gene lookup returns CDR1 PRHDT and CDR2 FYEKMQ (reference sequence). The CDR3 spells CASSPGTGGSQETQYF. CDR3 coding DNA: TGTGCCAGCAGCCCCGGGACAGGGGGTTCCCAAGAGACCCAGTACTTC.

This clonotype occurred many times. This CDR3 reads CASSLLGQPYGYTF. CDR3 nucleotide sequence: TGTGCCAGCAGTCTACTGGGACAACCGTATGGCTACACCTTC. The chain couples TRBV9 to TRBJ1-2; a possible D gene is TRBD1 (6 bases). Trimming took off 5 bases at V and 5 bases at J, with 16 bases between the two ends. This CDR3 has 14 amino acids. Germline V gives CDR1 SGDLS, CDR2 YYNGEE.